This T cell receptor (beta chain) was identified in a study of CD8 T cells in Susac syndrome (dated by TCRdb to between 2018 and 2021). Context from the whole study: Of the Susac syndrome patients who were sequenced, roughly 6 had clinically active disease and eight or nine were in clinical remission. Susac syndrome patients were therapy-naive, on corticosteroids (some also receiving IVIg), or on IVIg alone at blood withdrawal. Whether CD8+ T cell activation and differentiation in Susac syndrome was antigen driven was tested using repertoire sequencing. CD8+ T cell repertoire clonality was compared between eleven to twelve healthy donors, about 14 Susac syndrome patients and fewer than 19 multiple sclerosis patients. Study-wide conclusions, independent of this receptor: The study acknowledged that relatively few individuals were included in the TCR sequencing and HLA analysis. Clonal expansion was observed in Susac syndrome CD8+ repertoires, with the highest expansion in CD8+ TEMRA cells and greater expansion in clinically active than in remitting patients. Over 15 and five Susac-specific public clones were found in the total CD8+ and CD8+ TEMRA repertoires, respectively.

Peripheral blood CD8+ and CD4+ T cells from healthy donors, Susac syndrome patients and multiple sclerosis patients were profiled using high-throughput TCR beta sequencing. The Susac syndrome patients fulfilled recently defined diagnostic criteria for either definite or probable disease. CD8+ TEMRA cells were enriched by FACS, while bulk CD8+ and CD4+ T cells were purified by magnetic negative isolation. Blood was drawn into EDTA tubes, processed within 24 hours, and PBMCs were isolated by density gradient centrifugation. PBMCs intended for TCR sequencing were cryopreserved in liquid nitrogen and thawed later in a water bath at 37 degrees C. The sorted or isolated CD4+, CD8+ and CD8+ TEMRA cells had a purity of 90% or higher. RNA was extracted using the RNeasy kit, and about 0.5 to 1 microgram was reverse transcribed with random hexamers. The immunoSEQ multiplex PCR assay, covering 54 Vbeta and 13 Jbeta segments, was used to amplify TCR beta CDR3 regions. Bias from PCR amplification was corrected by using a synthetic template baseline for primer optimization and for computational correction. In the authors' own workflow: Reads were assigned to V, D and J genes according to IMGT and analyzed in immunoSEQ Analyzer, with only productive sequences retained. To calculate clonality, Shannon entropy was normalized by log2 of the number of productive unique sequences and then subtracted from one. For each patient and control, public and private clones were evaluated among the 100 most prevalent clones. A clone was defined as Susac-specific if it was absent from the healthy and MS cohorts, from roughly 990 published viral clones and from other ImmuneACCESS disease sequences. The public reads were run again by TCRdb, first through fastp at Q25 and then through MiXCR, and only productive beta chains were kept. Each entry is one CDR3 protein sequence, shown with its most common DNA and genes. These V and J calls rely on TCRdb rather than the paper's analysis. A total of some 140,000 distinct CDR3 sequences appear in this sample, about 95% of them only once. Jointly, the top ten make up about 0.18% of the sample.

CDR1 and CDR2 are drawn from the germline V gene (reference sequence): DFQATT, SNEGSKA. Trimming leaves V shorter by 4 bases and J shorter by 4 bases, with the junction holding 2 bases beyond the gene matches. The CDR3 numbers 13 residues from cysteine through phenylalanine. The entry retains the CDR3 DNA only, 39 bases that are in frame from base 1. On this clonotype: Its antigen remains undetermined. Base qualities are not at hand, and no much larger clone is one base apart.

The chain uses TRBV20-1 and TRBJ2-1, and 9 junction bases match TRBD2. Sequencing used CD8+ T cells from PBMCs. This receptor was obtained from a human donor with Susac syndrome. The CDR3 corresponds to CSANSGSYNEQFF. In nucleotide form, the sequence is TGCAGTGCTAATAGCGGGAGTTACAATGAGCAGTTCTTC.